This TCR beta chain emerged from a study of blood T cell repertoires in COVID-19. Across the study: Researchers got acute and convalescent COVID-19 samples from the United States, Italy and Spain. T cells, B-cell-depleted T cells, or PBMCs supplied cDNA or gDNA.

Using immunoSEQ multiplex PCR, the repertoire was profiled, and TCRdb retains in-frame clones only, with some absent. The repertoire holds approximately 180,000 clones, with more than 75% as singletons. CDR1 and CDR2 from the germline V gene are MDHEN and SYDVKM. The CDR3 runs 17 residues. The V gene end was trimmed by 10 bases and the J gene end by 0 bases; junction bases not matched to a gene: 11. The rearrangement links TRBV28 to TRBJ1-6, with 8 positions matching TRBD1. The sequenced sample consisted of peripheral blood. The sequence came from a man in his forties with active or convalescent COVID-19. The CDR3 DNA reads TGTGCCATATACTCAGGGGGCGGGAGCTCCTATAATTCACCCCTCCACTTT. Encoded protein: CAIYSGGGSSYNSPLHF.